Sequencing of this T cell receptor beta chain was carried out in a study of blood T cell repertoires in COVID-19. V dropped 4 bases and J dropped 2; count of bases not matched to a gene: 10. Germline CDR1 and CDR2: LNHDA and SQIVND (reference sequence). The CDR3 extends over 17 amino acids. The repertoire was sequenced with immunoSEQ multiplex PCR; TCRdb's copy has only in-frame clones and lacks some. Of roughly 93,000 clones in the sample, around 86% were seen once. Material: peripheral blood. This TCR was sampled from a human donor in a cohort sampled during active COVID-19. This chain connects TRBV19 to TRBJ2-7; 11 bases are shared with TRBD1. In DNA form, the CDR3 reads TGTGCCAGTAGTAGGAGAGGCCCGGGACAGGGGGCCTACGAGCAGTACTTC. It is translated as CASSRRGPGQGAYEQYF.